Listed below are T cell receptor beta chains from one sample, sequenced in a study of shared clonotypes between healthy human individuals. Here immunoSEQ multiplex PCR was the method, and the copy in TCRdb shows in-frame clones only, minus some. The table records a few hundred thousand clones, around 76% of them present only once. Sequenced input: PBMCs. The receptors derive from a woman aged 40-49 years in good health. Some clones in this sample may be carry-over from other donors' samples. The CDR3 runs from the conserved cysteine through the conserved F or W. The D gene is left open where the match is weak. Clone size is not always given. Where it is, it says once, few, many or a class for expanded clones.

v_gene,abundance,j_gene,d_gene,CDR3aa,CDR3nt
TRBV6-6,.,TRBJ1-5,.,CASSRRGTSNQPQHF,TGTGCCAGCAGCCGAAGGGGGACTAGCAATCAGCCCCAGCATTTT
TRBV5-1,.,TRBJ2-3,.,CASSLSGGGADTQYF,TGCGCCAGCAGCTTGAGTGGGGGTGGGGCAGATACGCAGTATTTT
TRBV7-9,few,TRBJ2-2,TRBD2,CASSSSGRATGELFF,TGTGCCAGCAGCTCTAGCGGGAGGGCCACCGGGGAGCTGTTTTTT
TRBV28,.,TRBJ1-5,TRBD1,CATLYGTGAVQPQHF,TGTGCCACCTTATACGGAACAGGGGCTGTTCAGCCCCAGCATTTT
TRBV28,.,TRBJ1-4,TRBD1,CASSSPRSGTGLDEKLFF,TGTGCCAGCAGTTCCCCGCGGTCCGGGACAGGGTTAGATGAAAAACTGTTTTTT
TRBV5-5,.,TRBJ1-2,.,CASSRGTSLNYGYTF,TGTGCCAGCAGCCGTGGAACGAGCCTAAACTATGGCTACACCTTC
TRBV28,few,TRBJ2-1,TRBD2,CASSEAGAFYNEQFF,TGTGCCAGCAGTGAAGCGGGAGCGTTCTACAATGAGCAGTTCTTC
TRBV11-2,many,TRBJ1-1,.,CASSSLFGRRNTEAFF,TGTGCCAGCAGCTCCCTATTTGGTAGGCGGAACACTGAAGCTTTCTTT
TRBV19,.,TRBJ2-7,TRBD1,CASSIVYGTGGREQYF,TGTGCCAGTAGTATAGTCTACGGGACAGGGGGTCGTGAGCAGTACTTC
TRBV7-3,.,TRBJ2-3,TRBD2,CASSLTSGADSF,TGTGCCAGCAGCCTAACTAGCGGGGCCGACTCTTTT
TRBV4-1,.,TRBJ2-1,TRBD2,CASKRLAGAFEQFF,TGCGCCAGCAAAAGACTAGCGGGAGCCTTTGAGCAGTTCTTC
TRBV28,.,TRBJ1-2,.,CASSFHRGYTF,TGTGCCAGCAGTTTTCACCGGGGCTACACCTTC
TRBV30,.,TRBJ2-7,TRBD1,CAWRGTGSDEQYF,TGTGCCTGGAGGGGGACAGGGAGCGACGAGCAGTACTTC
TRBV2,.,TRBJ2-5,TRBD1,CASSGQGVETQYF,TGTGCCAGCAGTGGCCAGGGGGTTGAGACCCAGTACTTC
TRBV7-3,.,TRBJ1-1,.,CASSLTLNSNTEAFF,TGTGCCAGCAGCTTAACGTTAAATTCGAACACTGAAGCTTTCTTT
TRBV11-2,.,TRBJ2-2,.,CASSLEFGGPPHDTGELFF,TGTGCCAGCAGCTTAGAATTCGGGGGCCCACCGCACGATACCGGGGAGCTGTTTTTT
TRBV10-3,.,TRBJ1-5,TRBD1,CAISAGGLQPQHF,TGTGCCATCAGTGCAGGGGGCTTGCAGCCCCAGCATTTT
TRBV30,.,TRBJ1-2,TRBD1,CAWFRDRARGYGYTF,TGTGCCTGGTTCCGGGACAGGGCGAGGGGCTATGGCTACACCTTC
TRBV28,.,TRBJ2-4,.,CASSSLGVGENIQYF,TGTGCCAGCAGTTCCCTAGGAGTCGGTGAAAACATTCAGTACTTC
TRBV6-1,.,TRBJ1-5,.,CASSDWPRDQPQHF,TGTGCCAGCAGTGATTGGCCCCGAGATCAGCCCCAGCATTTT
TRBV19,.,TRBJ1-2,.,CASSIPAISYGYTF,TGTGCCAGTAGTATCCCGGCAATCTCCTATGGCTACACCTTC
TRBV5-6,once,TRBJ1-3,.,CASSLAGVHSGNTIYF,TGTGCCAGCAGCTTGGCTGGGGTTCACTCTGGAAACACCATATATTTT
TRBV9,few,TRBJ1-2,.,CASPPTRNYGYTF,TGTGCCAGCCCACCCACAAGGAACTATGGCTACACCTTC
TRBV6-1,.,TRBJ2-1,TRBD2,CASGTSGSYNEQFF,TGTGCCAGTGGGACTAGCGGCTCCTACAATGAGCAGTTCTTC
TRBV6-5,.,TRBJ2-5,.,CASSYSISPGKETQYF,TGTGCCAGCAGTTACTCGATAAGCCCCGGTAAAGAGACCCAGTACTTC
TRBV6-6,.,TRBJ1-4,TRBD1,CASSYRDRENEKLFF,TGTGCCAGCAGTTACAGGGACAGGGAGAATGAAAAACTGTTTTTT
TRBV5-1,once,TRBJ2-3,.,CASSLDSTDTQYF,TGCGCCAGCAGCCTGGACAGTACAGATACGCAGTATTTT
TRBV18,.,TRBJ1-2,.,CASSPQPFEQDYGYTF,TGTGCCAGCTCACCACAGCCGTTTGAACAGGACTATGGCTACACCTTC
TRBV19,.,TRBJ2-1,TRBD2,CASSTSSGSYNEQFF,TGTGCCAGTAGTACCTCTAGCGGGAGTTACAATGAGCAGTTCTTC
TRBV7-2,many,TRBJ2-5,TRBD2,CASSSGGADASETQYF,TGTGCCAGCAGCTCCGGGGGGGCTGATGCTTCGGAGACCCAGTACTTC
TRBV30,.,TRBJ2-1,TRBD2,CAWSRMTGTSGRSSYNEQFF,TGTGCCTGGAGCCGTATGACCGGGACTAGCGGGCGAAGCTCCTACAATGAGCAGTTCTTC
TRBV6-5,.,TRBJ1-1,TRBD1,CASRRGTGDTEAFF,TGTGCCAGCAGACGCGGGACAGGGGACACTGAAGCTTTCTTT
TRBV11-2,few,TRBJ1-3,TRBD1,CASSARQGALSGNTIYF,TGTGCCAGCAGCGCCCGACAGGGGGCTCTCTCTGGAAACACCATATATTTT
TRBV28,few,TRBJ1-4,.,CASTSRGGFNEKLFF,TGTGCCAGCACCTCCCGAGGGGGATTTAATGAAAAACTGTTTTTT
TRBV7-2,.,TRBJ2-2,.,CASSLMLNTGELFF,TGTGCCAGCAGCCTAATGCTGAACACCGGGGAGCTGTTTTTT
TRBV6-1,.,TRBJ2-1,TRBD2,CASSKLAGDIDEQFF,TGTGCCAGCAGTAAACTAGCGGGAGATATCGATGAGCAGTTCTTC
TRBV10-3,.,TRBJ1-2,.,CAITEQGNYGYTF,TGTGCCATCACCGAACAGGGCAACTATGGCTACACCTTC
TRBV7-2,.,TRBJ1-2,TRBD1,CASSNRDRANGYTF,TGTGCCAGCAGCAACCGGGACAGGGCGAATGGCTACACCTTC
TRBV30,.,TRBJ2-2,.,CAWGQRVDGELFF,TGTGCCTGGGGGCAGAGGGTTGACGGGGAGCTGTTTTTT
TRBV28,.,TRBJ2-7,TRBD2,CASSSLSGRSSYEQYF,TGTGCCAGCAGTTCCCTTAGCGGGAGGAGCTCCTACGAGCAGTACTTC
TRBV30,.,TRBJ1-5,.,CAWSVQLNQPQHF,TGTGCCTGGAGTGTACAGCTAAATCAGCCCCAGCATTTT
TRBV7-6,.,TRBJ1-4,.,CASSPAGGRPNEKLFF,TGTGCCAGCAGCCCGGCTGGGGGCCGGCCGAATGAAAAACTGTTTTTT
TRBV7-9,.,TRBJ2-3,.,CASRDGDPDTQYF,TGTGCCAGCAGAGACGGGGACCCAGATACGCAGTATTTT
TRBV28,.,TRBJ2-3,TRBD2,CASNPSGRLTDTQYF,TGTGCCAGCAACCCTAGCGGGAGACTCACAGATACGCAGTATTTT
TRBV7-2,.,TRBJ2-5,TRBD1,CASSLPGQGLETQYF,TGTGCCAGCAGCCTACCGGGACAGGGCCTTGAGACCCAGTACTTC
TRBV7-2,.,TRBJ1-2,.,CASSPPLVNYGYTF,TGTGCCAGCAGCCCGCCTTTAGTTAACTATGGCTACACCTTC
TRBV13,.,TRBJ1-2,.,CASSLGRGGPPYGYTF,TGTGCCAGCAGCTTAGGTCGCGGGGGCCCACCTTATGGCTACACCTTC